The rows below give T cell receptor beta chains drawn from one sample of a study of T cell responses to AZD1222 COVID-19 vaccine. Data came from immunoSEQ multiplex PCR; TCRdb stores just in-frame clones and leaves some out. The sample records around 100,000 clones, roughly 90% being singletons. The sequencing used peripheral blood, collected on day 0 of AZD1222 vaccination. Receptors were obtained from an adult in good health. The CDR3 runs from the conserved cysteine through the conserved F or W. Fields, in order: clone size, J gene, D gene, V gene, CDR3 DNA, CDR3 protein. A D gene is named only where the DNA matches it firmly. Clone size appears in some rows only: once, few, many, or a class for an expanded clone.

- | TRBJ1-2 | - | TRBV19 | TGTGCCAGTAGTAACATCCACGAACGAAATATAAACTATGGCTACACCTTC | CASSNIHERNINYGYTF
few | TRBJ2-2 | TRBD1 | TRBV18 | TGTGCCAGCTCACTTACAGGGGGCGCCGGCACCGGGGAGCTGTTTTTT | CASSLTGGAGTGELFF
- | TRBJ1-1 | - | TRBV7-9 | TGTGCCAGCAGCTTAGCGTATGGGGGTGGCAACACTGAAGCTTTCTTT | CASSLAYGGGNTEAFF
- | TRBJ1-1 | - | TRBV19 | TGTGCCAGTAGTCGGACTTCGAACACTGAAGCTTTCTTT | CASSRTSNTEAFF
- | TRBJ2-3 | TRBD2 | TRBV6-2/TRBV6-3 | TGTGCCAGCAGTTGGCCGGGACTAGCGGCCACAGATACGCAGTATTTT | CASSWPGLAATDTQYF
once | TRBJ1-3 | - | TRBV5-6 | TGTGCCAGCACTGCGGGGGGACCCTGGTCTGGAAACACCATATATTTT | CASTAGGPWSGNTIYF
- | TRBJ1-1 | - | TRBV27 | TGTGCCAGCAGATTTGGGGCGCTGGGCACTGAAGCTTTCTTT | CASRFGALGTEAFF
- | TRBJ1-5 | TRBD1 | TRBV10-2 | TGCGCCAGCAGTCGAACAGGGGGACAGGTTGGCAATCAGCCCCAGCATTTT | CASSRTGGQVGNQPQHF
- | TRBJ1-5 | - | TRBV3-1/TRBV3-2 | TGTGCCAGCAGCCTTGGGCCCACCATTCCCAATCAGCCCCAGCATTTT | CASSLGPTIPNQPQHF
few | TRBJ2-1 | - | TRBV6-5 | TGTGCCAGCAGTTACTGGGCAGGGGTGAATGAGCAGTTCTTC | CASSYWAGVNEQFF
- | TRBJ2-7 | TRBD2 | TRBV6-5 | TGTGCCAGCAGTTCGGGGACTAGCGGGAGATACGAGCAGTACTTC | CASSSGTSGRYEQYF
- | TRBJ2-7 | - | TRBV7-8 | TGTGCCAGCAGCTTAGGAGGTAGCCGGGTCGAGCAGTACTTC | CASSLGGSRVEQYF
- | TRBJ2-7 | - | TRBV11-2 | TGTGCCAGCAGCTTATTGCAGGGGGGACACTACGAGCAGTACTTC | CASSLLQGGHYEQYF
- | TRBJ1-5 | - | TRBV2 | TGTGCCAGCAGTCTAGGGAATAGCAATCAGCCCCAGCATTTT | CASSLGNSNQPQHF
- | TRBJ2-5 | - | TRBV12-3/TRBV12-4 | TGTGCCAGCAGTTTAGGTGGACTGACCCAGTACTTC | CASSLGGLTQYF
- | TRBJ1-1 | - | TRBV2 | TGTGCCAGCAGAGCCAGGCTTGAGGGCACTGAAGCTTTCTTT | CASRARLEGTEAFF
- | TRBJ1-2 | - | TRBV6-1 | TGTGCCAGCAGTGATACCGGCGAATGGGGCTACACCTTC | CASSDTGEWGYTF
- | TRBJ2-5 | TRBD2 | TRBV4-2 | TGTGCCAGCAGCCAGGGAGGACTAGCAGAAGAGACCCAGTACTTC | CASSQGGLAEETQYF
- | TRBJ1-1 | - | TRBV6-5 | TGTGCCAGCAGTAATCCGGGGGGGTTCACTGAAGCTTTCTTT | CASSNPGGFTEAFF
once | TRBJ1-6 | - | TRBV15 | TGTGCCACCAGCAGAGATTGGGGGAATTCACCCCTCCACTTT | CATSRDWGNSPLHF
- | TRBJ1-5 | - | TRBV19 | TGTGCCAGTAGTATAAACGGGTTGGGCAATCAGCCCCAGCATTTT | CASSINGLGNQPQHF
once | TRBJ2-4 | - | TRBV7-9 | TGTGCCAGCAGCTTAGAACAGGGCAACATTCAGTACTTC | CASSLEQGNIQYF
once | TRBJ2-7 | - | TRBV28 | TGTGCCAGCAGTTCCACCCCCCTCTACGAGCAGTACTTC | CASSSTPLYEQYF
once | TRBJ2-1 | TRBD1 | TRBV5-1 | TGCGCCAGTTGTCGGACAGGGAACAATGAGCAGTTCTTC | CASCRTGNNEQFF
- | TRBJ1-6 | - | TRBV4-3 | TGCGCCAGCAGCCAAGGGGGGGGCGATAATTCACCCCTCCACTTT | CASSQGGGDNSPLHF
- | TRBJ2-7 | - | TRBV3-1/TRBV3-2 | TGTGCCAGCAGCCAAGACCCCGGGGGTGGAAGCTCCTACGAGCAGTACTTC | CASSQDPGGGSSYEQYF
- | TRBJ2-7 | TRBD2 | TRBV6-1 | TGTGCCAGCAGTGAGGCGCGCGGGAGCTCCTACGAGCAGTACTTC | CASSEARGSSYEQYF
- | TRBJ2-7 | - | TRBV15 | TGTGCCACCAGCAGAGATCCATCCTACGAGCAGTACTTC | CATSRDPSYEQYF
- | TRBJ2-2 | - | TRBV12-3/TRBV12-4 | TGTGCCAGTACCGACAGAAACACCGGGGAGCTGTTTTTT | CASTDRNTGELFF
- | TRBJ2-5 | - | TRBV27 | TGTGCCAGCAGGTTGTGGGACCAAGAGACCCAGTACTTC | CASRLWDQETQYF
- | TRBJ1-6 | - | TRBV4-1 | TGCGCCAGCAGCCAAGATTGGAGTTCACCCCTCCACTTT | CASSQDWSSPLHF
- | TRBJ2-4 | TRBD2 | TRBV25-1 | TGTGCCAGGTTGGCGGGAGGGCCTTGGGTAAACATTCAGTACTTC | CARLAGGPWVNIQYF
- | TRBJ2-5 | - | TRBV28 | TGTGCCAGCAGTCCTATCCAACGGCAGGGGAAAGAGACCCAGTACTTC | CASSPIQRQGKETQYF
- | TRBJ2-7 | - | TRBV6-5 | TGTGCCAGCAGACACAGATACGAGCAGTACTTC | CASRHRYEQYF
- | TRBJ2-1 | - | TRBV27 | TGTGCCAGCTCCCGGACCAATGAGCAGTTCTTC | CASSRTNEQFF
- | TRBJ1-1 | TRBD1 | TRBV6-5 | TGTGCCAGCAGTTTACGGGACAGGGGTGAAGCTTTCTTT | CASSLRDRGEAFF
- | TRBJ2-2 | - | TRBV30 | TGTGCCTGGAGTGGGGGTGGGGGCACCGGGGAGCTGTTTTTT | CAWSGGGGTGELFF
few | TRBJ1-2 | - | TRBV7-9 | TGTGCCAGCAGCTTAGGGGCGCAGCCTTCTTCGACGTTC | CASSLGAQPSSTF
- | TRBJ2-7 | TRBD2 | TRBV5-1 | TGCGCCAGCAGCTTGGGGCCGGGACTAGCTCATTACGAGCAGTACTTC | CASSLGPGLAHYEQYF
- | TRBJ1-2 | TRBD1 | TRBV30 | TGTGCCTGGAGCCCCGGACAGGGGAAGAATGGCTACACCTTC | CAWSPGQGKNGYTF
- | TRBJ1-4 | - | TRBV16 | TGTGCCAGCAGCCAATCTACCGGGAATGGAAAACTGTTTTTT | CASSQSTGNGKLFF
- | TRBJ1-4 | TRBD1 | TRBV4-2 | TGTGCCAGCAGCCAATCAGGGGGGGATGAAAAACTGTTTTTT | CASSQSGGDEKLFF
- | TRBJ2-3 | TRBD2 | TRBV19 | TGTGCCAGTAGGCAGGCGGGGGAGGCAGATACGCAGTATTTT | CASRQAGEADTQYF
once | TRBJ1-1 | - | TRBV15 | TGTGCCACCAGCAGAGAGACAGGATACACTGAAGCTTTCTTT | CATSRETGYTEAFF